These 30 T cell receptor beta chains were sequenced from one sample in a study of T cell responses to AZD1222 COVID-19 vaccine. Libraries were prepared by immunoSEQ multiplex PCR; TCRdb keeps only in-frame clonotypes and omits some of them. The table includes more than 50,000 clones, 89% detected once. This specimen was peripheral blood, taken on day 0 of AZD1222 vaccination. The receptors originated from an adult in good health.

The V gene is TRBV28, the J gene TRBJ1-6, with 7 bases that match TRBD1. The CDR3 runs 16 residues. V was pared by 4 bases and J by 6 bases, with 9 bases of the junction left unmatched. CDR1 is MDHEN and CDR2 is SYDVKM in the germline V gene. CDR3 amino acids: CASSSRSGTVNSPLHF. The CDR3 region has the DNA TGTGCCAGCAGTTCCAGATCCGGGACAGTTAATTCACCCCTCCACTTT.

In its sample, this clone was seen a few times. CDR3 nucleotides: TGTGCCAGCAGTTGGGGCTACCTGACAACTAATGAAAAACTGTTTTTT. Amino acid sequence: CASSWGYLTTNEKLFF. The chain combines TRBV28 with TRBJ1-4; tentative D call: TRBD1 (5 bases). The germline V gene has CDR1 MDHEN and CDR2 SYDVKM. The CDR3 extends over 16 amino acids. V lost 4 bases and J 0 bases, leaving 12 bases between the germline ends.

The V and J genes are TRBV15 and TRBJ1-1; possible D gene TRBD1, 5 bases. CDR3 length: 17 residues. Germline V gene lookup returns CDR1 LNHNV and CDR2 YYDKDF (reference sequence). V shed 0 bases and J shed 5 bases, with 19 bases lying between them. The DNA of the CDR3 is TGTGCCACCAGCAGAGATAAAGGGACCCCGATGGGGACTGAAGCTTTCTTT. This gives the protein CATSRDKGTPMGTEAFF.

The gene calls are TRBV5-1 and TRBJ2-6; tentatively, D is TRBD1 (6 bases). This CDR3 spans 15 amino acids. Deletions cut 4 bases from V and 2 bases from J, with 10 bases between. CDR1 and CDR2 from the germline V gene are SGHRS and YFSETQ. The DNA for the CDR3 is TGCGCCAGCAGCCTCGGACAGACTGGGGCCAACGTCCTGACTTTC. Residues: CASSLGQTGANVLTF.

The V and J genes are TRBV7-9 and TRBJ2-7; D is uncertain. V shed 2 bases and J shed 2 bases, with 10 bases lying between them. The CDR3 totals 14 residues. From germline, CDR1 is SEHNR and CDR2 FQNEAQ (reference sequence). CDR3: CASSLSPGTYEQYF. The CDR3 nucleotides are TGTGCCAGCAGCTTATCCCCGGGTACCTACGAGCAGTACTTC.

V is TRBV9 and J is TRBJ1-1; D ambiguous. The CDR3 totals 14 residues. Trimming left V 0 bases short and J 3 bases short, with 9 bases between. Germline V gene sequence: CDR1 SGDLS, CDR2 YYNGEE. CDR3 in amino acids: CASSVEVWDTEAFF. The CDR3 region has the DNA TGTGCCAGCAGCGTAGAGGTTTGGGACACTGAAGCTTTCTTT. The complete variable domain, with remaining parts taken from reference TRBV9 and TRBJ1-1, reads DSGVTQTPKHLITATGQRVTLRCSPRSGDLSVYWYQQSLDQGLQFLIQYYNGEERAKGNILERFSAQQFPDLHSELNLSSLELGDSALYFCASSVEVWDTEAFFGQGTRLTVV.

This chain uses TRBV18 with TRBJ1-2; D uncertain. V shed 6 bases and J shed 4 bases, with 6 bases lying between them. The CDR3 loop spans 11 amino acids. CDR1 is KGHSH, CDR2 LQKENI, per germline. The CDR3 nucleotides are TGTGCCAGCTCTCGAGGCTATGGCTACACCTTC. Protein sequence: CASSRGYGYTF. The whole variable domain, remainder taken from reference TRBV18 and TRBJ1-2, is NAGVMQNPRHLVRRRGQEARLRCSPMKGHSHVYWYRQLPEEGLKFMVYLQKENIIDESGMPKERFSAEFPKEGPSILRIQQVVRGDSAAYFCASSRGYGYTFGSGTRLTVV.

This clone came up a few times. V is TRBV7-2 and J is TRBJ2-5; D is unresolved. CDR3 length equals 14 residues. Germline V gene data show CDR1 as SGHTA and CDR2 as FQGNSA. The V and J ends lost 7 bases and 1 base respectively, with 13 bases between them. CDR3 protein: CASTNPGVQETQYF. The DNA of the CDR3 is TGTGCCAGCACTAACCCCGGAGTCCAAGAGACCCAGTACTTC.

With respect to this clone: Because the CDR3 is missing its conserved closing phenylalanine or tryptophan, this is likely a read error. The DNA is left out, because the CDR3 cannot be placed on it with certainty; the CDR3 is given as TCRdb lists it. The CDR3 region is CASRSFRLS. V usage is TRBV9 and J usage is TRBJ2-7; the table's D call of TRBD1 was not tested on the DNA. CDR1 is SGDLS, CDR2 YYNGEE, per germline. The CDR3 spans 9 residues, counting both ends.

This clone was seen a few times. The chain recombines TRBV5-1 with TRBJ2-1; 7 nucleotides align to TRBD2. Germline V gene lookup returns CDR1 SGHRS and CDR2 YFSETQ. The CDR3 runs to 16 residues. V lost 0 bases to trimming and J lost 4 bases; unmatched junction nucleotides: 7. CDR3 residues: CASSLEAGALYNEQFF. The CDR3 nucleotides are TGCGCCAGCAGCTTGGAGGCGGGAGCACTTTACAATGAGCAGTTCTTC.

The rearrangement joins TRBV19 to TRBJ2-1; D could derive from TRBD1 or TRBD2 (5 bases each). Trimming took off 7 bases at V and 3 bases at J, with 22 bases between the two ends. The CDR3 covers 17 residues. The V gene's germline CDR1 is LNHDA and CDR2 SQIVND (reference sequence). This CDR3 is CASKTVSGPGIYNEQFF. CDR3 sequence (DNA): TGTGCCAGTAAAACCGTGTCGGGGCCTGGAATCTACAATGAGCAGTTCTTC.

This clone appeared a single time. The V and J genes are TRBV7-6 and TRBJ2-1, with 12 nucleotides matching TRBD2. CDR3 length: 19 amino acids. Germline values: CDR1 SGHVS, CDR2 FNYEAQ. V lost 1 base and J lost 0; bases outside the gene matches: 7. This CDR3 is CASSLEASGRAVSYNEQFF. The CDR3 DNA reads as TGTGCCAGCAGCTTAGAGGCTAGCGGGAGGGCCGTCTCCTACAATGAGCAGTTCTTC.

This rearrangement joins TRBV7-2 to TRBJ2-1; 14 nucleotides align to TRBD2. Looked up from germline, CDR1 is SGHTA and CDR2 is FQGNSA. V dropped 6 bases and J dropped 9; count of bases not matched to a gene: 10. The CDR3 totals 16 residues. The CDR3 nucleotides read TGTGCCAGCAGACCGCCGGGACTAGCGGGAGTGGGTGAGCAGTTCTTC. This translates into CASRPPGLAGVGEQFF.

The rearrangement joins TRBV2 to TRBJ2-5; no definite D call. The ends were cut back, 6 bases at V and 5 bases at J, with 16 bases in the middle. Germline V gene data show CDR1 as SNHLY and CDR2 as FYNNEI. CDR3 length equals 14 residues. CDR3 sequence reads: CASSGLVSMETQYF. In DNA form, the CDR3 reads TGTGCCAGCAGCGGTCTTGTGAGTATGGAGACCCAGTACTTC.

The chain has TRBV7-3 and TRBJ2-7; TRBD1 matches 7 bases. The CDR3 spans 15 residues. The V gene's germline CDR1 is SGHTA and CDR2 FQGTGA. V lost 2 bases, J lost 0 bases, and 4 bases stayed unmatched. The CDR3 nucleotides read TGTGCCAGCAGCTTAGGGGACAGCAGCTCCTACGAGCAGTACTTC. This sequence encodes CASSLGDSSSYEQYF.

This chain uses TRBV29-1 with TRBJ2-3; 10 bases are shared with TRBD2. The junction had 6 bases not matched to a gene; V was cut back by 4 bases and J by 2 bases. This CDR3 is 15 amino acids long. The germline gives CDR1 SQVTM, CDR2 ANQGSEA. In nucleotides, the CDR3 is TGCAGCGTTGTCCCGGGACTAGCGAACACAGATACGCAGTATTTT. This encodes CSVVPGLANTDTQYF.

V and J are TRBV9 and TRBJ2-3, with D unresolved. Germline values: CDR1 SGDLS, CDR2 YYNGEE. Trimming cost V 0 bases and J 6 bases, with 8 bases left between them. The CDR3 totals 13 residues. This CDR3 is CASSVELVDTQYF. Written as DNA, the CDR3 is TGTGCCAGCAGCGTAGAGCTGGTTGATACGCAGTATTTT.

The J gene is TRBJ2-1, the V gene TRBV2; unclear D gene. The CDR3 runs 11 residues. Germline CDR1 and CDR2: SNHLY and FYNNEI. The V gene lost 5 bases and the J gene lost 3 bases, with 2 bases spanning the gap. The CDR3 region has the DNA TGTGCCAGCAGTTTCTACAATGAGCAGTTCTTC. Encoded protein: CASSFYNEQFF.

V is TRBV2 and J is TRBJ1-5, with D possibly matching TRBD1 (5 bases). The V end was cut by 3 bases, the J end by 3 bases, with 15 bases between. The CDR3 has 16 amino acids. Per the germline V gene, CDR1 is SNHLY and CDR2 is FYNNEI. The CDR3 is CASSDSLQGFNQPQHF. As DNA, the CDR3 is TGTGCCAGCAGTGATTCGCTCCAGGGTTTCAATCAGCCCCAGCATTTT.

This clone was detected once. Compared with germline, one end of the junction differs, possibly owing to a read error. The CDR3 loop reads CASSPGTSGGLDF. DNA of the CDR3: TGTGCCAGCAGCCCCGGGACTAGCGGGGGGCTGGACTTC. The chain carries TRBV13 and TRBJ2-5, with 15 bases identical to TRBD2. The CDR3 is 13 amino acids. Germline CDR1 reads PRHDT; CDR2 reads FYEKMQ (reference sequence).

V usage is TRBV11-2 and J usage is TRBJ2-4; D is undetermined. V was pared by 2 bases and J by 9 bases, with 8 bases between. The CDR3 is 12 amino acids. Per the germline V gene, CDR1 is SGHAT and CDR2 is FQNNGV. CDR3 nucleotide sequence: TGTGCCAGCAGCTTAAATCTCGGCATTCAGTACTTC. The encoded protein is CASSLNLGIQYF.

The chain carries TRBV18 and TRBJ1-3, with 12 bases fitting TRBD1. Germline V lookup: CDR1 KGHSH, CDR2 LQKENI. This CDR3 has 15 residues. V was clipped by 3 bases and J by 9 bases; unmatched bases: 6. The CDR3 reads CASSPGTGGSSTIYF. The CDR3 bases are TGTGCCAGCTCACCCGGGACAGGGGGCTCTAGCACCATATATTTT.

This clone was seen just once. In DNA form, the CDR3 reads TGCGCCAGCAGCCGCGGGGAAGTCCAGGGCGGGACCCAGTACTTC. Translated, it gives CASSRGEVQGGTQYF. V is TRBV4-1 and J is TRBJ2-5, with a weak D call TRBD2 (6 bases). The V gene's germline CDR1 is MGHRA and CDR2 YSYEKL. This CDR3 is 15 amino acids long. The V and J ends lost 4 bases and 7 bases respectively, with 19 bases between them.

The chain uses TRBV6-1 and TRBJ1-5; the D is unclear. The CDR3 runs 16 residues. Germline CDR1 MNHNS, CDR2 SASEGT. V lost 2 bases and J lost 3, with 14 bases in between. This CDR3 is CASSESFPSSNQPQHF. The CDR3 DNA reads TGTGCCAGCAGTGAATCCTTCCCATCTTCCAATCAGCCCCAGCATTTT.

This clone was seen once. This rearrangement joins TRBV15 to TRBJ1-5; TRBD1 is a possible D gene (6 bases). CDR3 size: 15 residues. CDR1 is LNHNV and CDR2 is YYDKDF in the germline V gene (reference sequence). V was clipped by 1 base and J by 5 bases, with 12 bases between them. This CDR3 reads CATSRVPDSHQPQHF. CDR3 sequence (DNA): TGTGCCACCAGCAGAGTCCCGGACAGCCATCAGCCCCAGCATTTT.

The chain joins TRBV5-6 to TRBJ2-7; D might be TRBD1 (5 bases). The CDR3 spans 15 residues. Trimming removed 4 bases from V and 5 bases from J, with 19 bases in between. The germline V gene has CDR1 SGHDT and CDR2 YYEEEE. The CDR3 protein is CASSLSPFARDEQYF. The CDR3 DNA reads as TGTGCCAGCAGCCTCTCCCCGTTTGCCAGGGACGAGCAGTACTTC.

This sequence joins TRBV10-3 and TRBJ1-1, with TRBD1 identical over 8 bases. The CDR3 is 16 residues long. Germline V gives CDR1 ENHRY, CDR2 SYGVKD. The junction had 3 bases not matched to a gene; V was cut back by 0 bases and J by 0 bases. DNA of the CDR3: TGTGCCATCAGTGAGTCAACAGGGGGATTGAACACTGAAGCTTTCTTT. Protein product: CAISESTGGLNTEAFF.

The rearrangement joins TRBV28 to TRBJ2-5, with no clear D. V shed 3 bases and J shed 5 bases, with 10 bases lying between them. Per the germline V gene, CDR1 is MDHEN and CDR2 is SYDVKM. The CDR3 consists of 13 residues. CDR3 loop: CASSLQWVETQYF. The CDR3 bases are TGTGCCAGCAGTTTGCAATGGGTGGAGACCCAGTACTTC.

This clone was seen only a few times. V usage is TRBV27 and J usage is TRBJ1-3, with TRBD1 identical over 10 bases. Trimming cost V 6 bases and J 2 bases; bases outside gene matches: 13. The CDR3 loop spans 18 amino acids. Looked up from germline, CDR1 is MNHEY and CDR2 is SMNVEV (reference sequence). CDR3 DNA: TGTGCCAGCAGCCCCGCGGCGGGACAGGGGTTACCTGGAAACACCATATATTTT. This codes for CASSPAAGQGLPGNTIYF.

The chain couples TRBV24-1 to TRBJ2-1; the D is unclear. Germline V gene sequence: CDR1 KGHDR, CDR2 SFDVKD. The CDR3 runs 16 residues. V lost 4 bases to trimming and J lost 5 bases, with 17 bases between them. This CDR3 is CATSDPGPGLHNEQFF. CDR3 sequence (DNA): TGTGCCACCAGTGACCCCGGGCCTGGGCTGCACAATGAGCAGTTCTTC.